Following are 24 T cell receptor beta chains from one sample sequenced in a study of blood T cell repertoires in COVID-19. TCRdb's table, derived via immunoSEQ multiplex PCR, lists solely in-frame clones and lacks some. This sample has 65,000 to 70,000 clones; approximately 83% occur once, and the top ten carry about 5%. Sequencing used peripheral blood. These receptors were taken from a woman in her fifties or sixties with acute or convalescent COVID-19.

This rearrangement joins TRBV9 to TRBJ2-7; D possibly corresponds to TRBD1 (5 bases). The V and J ends lost 0 bases and 6 bases respectively, with 16 bases between them. The germline CDR1 and CDR2 sequences are SGDLS and YYNGEE. This CDR3 comprises 15 residues. Here the CDR3 reads CASSVAVVGASEQYF. DNA for the CDR3: TGTGCCAGCAGCGTAGCGGTGGTTGGGGCGAGCGAGCAGTACTTC. Full variable domain (outside the CDR3, taken from reference TRBV9 and TRBJ2-7): DSGVTQTPKHLITATGQRVTLRCSPRSGDLSVYWYQQSLDQGLQFLIQYYNGEERAKGNILERFSAQQFPDLHSELNLSSLELGDSALYFCASSVAVVGASEQYFGPGTRLTVT.

The V and J genes are TRBV7-6 and TRBJ1-5, with 8 nucleotides matching TRBD1. The length of the CDR3 is 17 residues. Per the germline V gene, CDR1 is SGHVS and CDR2 is FNYEAQ. Losses at the gene ends were 4 bases for V and 1 base for J; bases not matched to a gene: 9. CDR3 loop: CASSSEPPGGSNQPQHF. CDR3 sequence (DNA): TGTGCCAGCAGCTCCGAACCCCCAGGGGGCAGCAATCAGCCCCAGCATTTT.

V usage is TRBV29-1 and J usage is TRBJ1-1, with D possibly matching TRBD1 (5 bases). This CDR3 has 11 amino acids. Trimming shortened V by 4 bases and J by 4 bases, and 7 bases separated the two germline ends. CDR1 is SQVTM and CDR2 is ANQGSEA in the germline V gene. The DNA of the CDR3 is TGCAGCGTTGCAAGGGGCACTGAAGCTTTCTTT. Translated, it gives CSVARGTEAFF. Full variable domain (remainder filled in from reference TRBV29-1 and TRBJ1-1): SAVISQKPSRDICQRGTSLTIQCQVDSQVTMMFWYRQQPGQSLTLIATANQGSEATYESGFVIDKFPISRPNLTFSTLTVSNMSPEDSSIYLCSVARGTEAFFGQGTRLTVV.

Details on this clone: At one end, the junction sequence differs from germline, possibly due to a read error. V is TRBV12-3 or TRBV12-4 and J is TRBJ2-5, with 7 bases that match TRBD2. CDR3 length equals 12 residues. The CDR3 DNA sequence: TGTGCCAGCAGTTCAAGTGCGGGGGATCCCCACTTC. Encoded protein: CASSSSAGDPHF.

The V call is TRBV7-9, the J call TRBJ2-7; tentative D call: TRBD2 (6 bases). The CDR3 runs 13 residues. V lost 11 bases, J lost 3 bases, and 17 bases lay in between. Germline V gene data show CDR1 as SEHNR and CDR2 as FQNEAQ (reference sequence). The CDR3 here is CAGSGDGVYEQYF. The CDR3 nucleotides read TGTGCCGGCTCGGGGGACGGAGTCTACGAGCAGTACTTC.

The chain links TRBV3-1 (or the pseudogene TRBV3-2) to TRBJ1-1, with 7 bases that match TRBD1. Trimming removed 6 bases from V and 6 bases from J; junction bases left unmatched: 10. The CDR3 runs 14 residues. CDR1 and CDR2 from the germline V gene are LGHDT and YNNKEL (reference sequence). CDR3 sequence (DNA): TGTGCCAGCAGTTTGCAGGGGGGCATCGCTGAAGCTTTCTTT. Its protein product is CASSLQGGIAEAFF.

This CDR3 reads CASSNGQATEAFF. The CDR3 DNA sequence: TGTGCCAGCAGCAACGGACAGGCCACTGAAGCTTTCTTT. J is TRBJ1-1 and V is TRBV7-7; 7 bases are a match to TRBD1. This CDR3 comprises 13 residues. From germline, CDR1 is SSHAT and CDR2 FNYEAQ (reference sequence). V lost 5 bases to trimming and J lost 4 bases; unmatched junction nucleotides: 4.

The CDR3 protein is CASSEGQTPGEQFF. The CDR3 coding sequence is TGTGCCAGCAGTGAAGGACAGACGCCCGGTGAGCAGTTCTTC. The chain is built from TRBV6-1 and TRBJ2-1; possible D gene TRBD1, 5 bases. The V and J ends lost 1 base and 9 bases respectively, with 13 bases between them. The CDR3 totals 14 residues. Germline V gives CDR1 MNHNS, CDR2 SASEGT.

The V call is TRBV6-5, the J call TRBJ2-6, with 8 nucleotides matching TRBD1. The ends lost 3 bases at V and 4 bases at J; junction bases unmatched: 5. CDR1 MNHEY and CDR2 SVGAGI come from the germline V gene. The CDR3 length is 16 residues. The CDR3 sequence: CASSYQGAAGANVLTF. In DNA, the CDR3 is TGTGCCAGCAGTTATCAGGGGGCGGCGGGGGCCAACGTCCTGACTTTC.

The chain uses TRBV6-4 and TRBJ1-2, with 8 bases matching TRBD1. V dropped 2 bases and J dropped 0; count of bases not matched to a gene: 5. This CDR3 contains 16 residues. CDR1 and CDR2 (germline): MRHNA, SNTAGT. CDR3 protein: CASSDPDRGANYGYTF. DNA for the CDR3: TGTGCCAGCAGTGACCCAGACAGGGGAGCTAACTATGGCTACACCTTC.

The chain recombines TRBV19 with TRBJ1-1; possible D gene TRBD1, 6 bases. Trimming removed 9 bases from V and 11 bases from J, with 22 bases in between. The CDR3 covers 13 residues. In germline, CDR1 is LNHDA, CDR2 SQIVND (reference sequence). Written as DNA, the CDR3 is TGTGCCAGCATAACCCTTTCAGGGGCGGCTGCTTTCTTT. Its protein product is CASITLSGAAAFF.

J is TRBJ1-2 and V is TRBV27; 8 bases are shared with TRBD1. This CDR3 is built from 18 residues. J was trimmed by 2 bases and V by 4 bases; bases with no gene match: 15. Germline V lookup: CDR1 MNHEY, CDR2 SMNVEV (reference sequence). The CDR3 sequence: CASSWGPDRGRGNYGYTF. DNA of the CDR3: TGTGCCAGCAGTTGGGGACCCGACAGGGGTAGGGGGAACTATGGCTACACCTTC.

The chain is built from TRBV12-5 and TRBJ2-7; 8 bases align to TRBD1. V gave up 0 bases and J gave up 3 bases; unmatched junction bases: 10. From germline, CDR1 is LGHNT and CDR2 FRNRAP. This CDR3 is 17 amino acids long. CDR3 amino acids: CASGLVRSEDRDYEQYF. CDR3 nucleotides: TGTGCTAGTGGTTTGGTCCGCTCTGAGGACAGGGACTACGAGCAGTACTTC.

The rearrangement links TRBV7-2 to TRBJ2-6; D gene unclear. The V gene's germline CDR1 is SGHTA and CDR2 FQGNSA. V lost 5 bases and J lost 4, with 9 bases in between. The CDR3 runs to 14 residues. The CDR3 bases are TGTGCCAGCAGCCCAGGTGCGGGGGCCAACGTCCTGACTTTC. This codes for CASSPGAGANVLTF.

V usage is TRBV12-3 or TRBV12-4 and J usage is TRBJ2-1; D gene ambiguous. V was trimmed by 6 bases and J by 7 bases, leaving 4 bases between them. The CDR3 sequence is 10 residues long. For the CDR3, the DNA is TGTGCCAGCAGCCGTAATGAGCAGTTCTTC. Protein sequence: CASSRNEQFF.

This chain links TRBV19 with TRBJ1-5; D uncertain. CDR1 and CDR2 (germline): LNHDA, SQIVND (reference sequence). The V end was cut by 1 base, the J end by 1 base, with 8 bases between. The CDR3 spans 15 residues. The CDR3 sequence is CASSIVSGSNQPQHF. The CDR3 coding sequence is TGTGCCAGTAGTATAGTATCAGGAAGCAATCAGCCCCAGCATTTT.

In its sample, this clone was seen a few times. This chain connects TRBV12-3 or TRBV12-4 to TRBJ1-1; TRBD1 matches at 7 bases. Unmatched junction bases numbered 3, after V lost 3 bases and J lost 8 bases. The CDR3 length is 12 residues. CDR3 bases: TGTGCCAGCAGTTTGGCCAGGGGGGAAGCTTTCTTT. This translates into CASSLARGEAFF.

The chain uses TRBV5-5 and TRBJ2-5; 7 bases are shared with TRBD1. Per the germline V gene, CDR1 is SGHKS and CDR2 is YYEKEE (reference sequence). The ends lost 0 bases at V and 5 bases at J; junction bases unmatched: 7. The CDR3 spans 15 residues. The CDR3 reads CASSLEGDSWETQYF. The DNA for the CDR3 is TGTGCCAGCAGCTTGGAAGGGGACAGTTGGGAGACCCAGTACTTC.

V is TRBV3-1 (or the pseudogene TRBV3-2) and J is TRBJ1-2; maybe TRBD1 (5 bases). Germline CDR1 is LGHDT and CDR2 is YNNKEL (reference sequence). This CDR3 is built from 15 residues. V was clipped by 0 bases and J by 8 bases, with 16 bases between them. The CDR3 coding sequence is TGTGCCAGCAGCCAAGATGCGGGGCGACGAGGGGGCTACACCTTC. Protein: CASSQDAGRRGGYTF.

The chain uses TRBV6-6 and TRBJ2-3; D uncertain. In germline, CDR1 is MNHNY, CDR2 SVGAGI (reference sequence). The V end was cut by 6 bases, the J end by 8 bases, with 15 bases between. The CDR3 consists of 13 residues. CDR3 sequence reads: CASSFIVSGTQYF. CDR3 DNA sequence: TGTGCCAGCAGCTTCATCGTGTCGGGTACGCAGTATTTT.

This clone was seen more than once but under ten times. The V and J genes are TRBV5-5 and TRBJ1-2; perhaps TRBD1 as D (5 bases). The V and J ends lost 7 bases and 7 bases respectively, with 14 bases between them. The CDR3 runs to 12 residues. The germline gives CDR1 SGHKS, CDR2 YYEKEE (reference sequence). This CDR3 is CASGERQGGYTF. The CDR3 DNA reads as TGTGCCAGCGGGGAAAGGCAGGGTGGCTACACCTTC.

V gene TRBV19 combines with J gene TRBJ1-2, with TRBD1 as a possible D gene (6 bases). This CDR3 region has 11 residues. Germline lookup yields CDR1 LNHDA and CDR2 SQIVND (reference sequence). V lost 9 bases to trimming and J lost 6 bases, with 11 bases between them. The CDR3 coding sequence is TGTGCCAGCGAATGGGACAATGGCTACACCTTC. Encoded protein: CASEWDNGYTF. Combining the CDR3 with reference TRBV19 and TRBJ1-2 gives the whole variable domain DGGITQSPKYLFRKEGQNVTLSCEQNLNHDAMYWYRQDPGQGLRLIYYSQIVNDFQKGDIAEGYSVSREKKESFPLTVTSAQKNPTAFYLCASEWDNGYTFGSGTRLTVV.

This clone was seen more than once but under ten times. The gene calls are TRBV6-5 and TRBJ1-2; tentative D call: TRBD1 (6 bases). This CDR3 region has 13 residues. Germline V CDR1 and CDR2: MNHEY, SVGAGI. V lost 8 bases to trimming and J lost 2 bases, with 12 bases between them. This CDR3 is CASVAGANYGYTF. The DNA of the CDR3 is TGTGCCAGCGTAGCAGGGGCGAACTATGGCTACACCTTC.

The chain has TRBV9 and TRBJ1-4, with 7 positions matching TRBD1. Germline CDR1 reads SGDLS; CDR2 reads YYNGEE. Unmatched junction bases numbered 4, after V lost 3 bases and J lost 2 bases. This CDR3 region has 15 residues. In nucleotides, the CDR3 is TGTGCCAGCAGCGCCTCAGGGGGTACTAATGAAAAACTGTTTTTT. Protein sequence: CASSASGGTNEKLFF. Full variable domain (outside the CDR3, taken from reference TRBV9 and TRBJ1-4): DSGVTQTPKHLITATGQRVTLRCSPRSGDLSVYWYQQSLDQGLQFLIQYYNGEERAKGNILERFSAQQFPDLHSELNLSSLELGDSALYFCASSASGGTNEKLFFGSGTQLSVL.